This T cell receptor beta chain was obtained from a study of cytomegalovirus exposure and HLA in healthy donors. Findings and limits, study-wide: Most observed TCR sequences were rare, whereas some public TCRs were detected in many donors.

TCRdb's copy holds only in-frame clones and misses some; the assay was immunoSEQ multiplex PCR. The profile shows some 140,000 clones, about 86% of them singletons. Regarding this clone: Its antigen is as yet unknown.

The approximately 120-subject validation cohort, separate from the roughly 670-subject first cohort, included the donors. From germline, CDR1 is MNHEY and CDR2 SMNVEV (reference sequence). This CDR3 is built from 17 residues. V shed 6 bases, J shed 4 bases, and the junction held 18 bases outside the gene matches. The chain recombines TRBV27 with TRBJ2-7; 7 positions agree with TRBD2. The TCR comes from a man aged 18 to 29 in good health and CMV-seronegative. The sequenced material came from PBMCs. The CDR3 is CASSITGEGGGSYEQYF. CDR3 sequence (DNA): TGTGCCAGCAGCATCACTGGTGAGGGAGGCGGGAGTTACGAGCAGTACTTC.